The 4 T cell receptor beta chains below were found in one sample sequenced in a study of metastatic and nonmetastatic thyroid tumors. TCRdb re-called the PCR reads with MiXCR. The sample lists approximately 30,000 clones, 7% to 9% occurring once. The entire patient cohort was treatment-naive prior to thyroid surgery. The sample comprised blood. The receptors come from a female donor with papillary thyroid cancer or a benign thyroid nodule (not recorded which). Some clones in this sample may be carry-over from other donors' samples.

This clone came up many times. The V call is TRBV15, the J call TRBJ1-1; no firm D call. The CDR3 extends over 13 amino acids. Germline assignment: CDR1 LNHNV and CDR2 YYDKDF (reference sequence). Trimming took 0 bases from V and 6 from J, leaving 8 bases between them. The CDR3 region has the DNA TGTGCCACCAGCAGAGATTTGAAGCCTGAAGCTTTCTTT. This translates into CATSRDLKPEAFF.

This clone was found many times. The J gene is TRBJ1-1, the V gene TRBV14; a possible D gene is TRBD1 (6 bases). Germline-derived CDR1 and CDR2 are SGHDN and FVKESK. This CDR3 comprises 13 residues. Trimming removed 4 bases at V and 1 base at J, with 7 bases between. The CDR3 protein is CASSRQANTEAFF. CDR3 bases: TGTGCCAGCAGCCGACAGGCGAACACTGAAGCTTTCTTT. Variable domain in full (rest from reference TRBV14 and TRBJ1-1): EAGVTQFPSHSVIEKGQTVTLRCDPISGHDNLYWYRRVMGKEIKFLLHFVKESKQDESGMPNNRFLAERTGGTYSTLKVQPAELEDSGVYFCASSRQANTEAFFGQGTRLTVV.

To note about this clone: A read error may explain this, as a much larger clone is one base away. The chain combines TRBV4-1 with TRBJ1-2; 7 bases are shared with TRBD1. V shed 7 bases and J 7 bases; nucleotides not matched to a gene: 12. This CDR3 spans 14 amino acids. Per the germline V gene, CDR1 is MGHRA and CDR2 is YSYEKL. As DNA, the CDR3 is TGCGCCAGCATCCATACAGGGGATCAGAGTGGCTACACCTTC. Its protein is CASIHTGDQSGYTF.

This clone was observed at least ten times. The J gene is TRBJ2-1, the V gene TRBV4-1; no clear D. The CDR3 spans 16 residues. The germline gives CDR1 MGHRA, CDR2 YSYEKL. Trimming left V 1 base short and J 2 bases short, with 12 bases between. CDR3 loop: CASSQGRARTYNEQFF. The DNA of the CDR3 is TGCGCCAGCAGCCAAGGGAGAGCACGGACCTACAATGAGCAGTTCTTC.